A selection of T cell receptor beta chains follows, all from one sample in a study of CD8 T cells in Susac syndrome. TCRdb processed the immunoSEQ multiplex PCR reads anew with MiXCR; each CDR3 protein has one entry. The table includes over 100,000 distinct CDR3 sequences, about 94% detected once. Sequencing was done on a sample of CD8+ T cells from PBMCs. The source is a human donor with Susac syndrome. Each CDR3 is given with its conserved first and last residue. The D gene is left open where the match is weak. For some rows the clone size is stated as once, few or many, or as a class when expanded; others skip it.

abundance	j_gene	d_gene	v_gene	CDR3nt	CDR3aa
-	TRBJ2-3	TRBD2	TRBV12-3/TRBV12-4	TGTGCCAGCAGTTTAGGGCTAGCGGGAGCAGATACGCAGTATTTT	CASSLGLAGADTQYF
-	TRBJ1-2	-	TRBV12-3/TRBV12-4	TGTGCCAGCAGCCCCGGGGGGAGCTATGGCTACACCTTC	CASSPGGSYGYTF
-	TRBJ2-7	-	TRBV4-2	TGTGCCAGCAGCCGCTGGGGCGAGGAGCAGTACTTC	CASSRWGEEQYF
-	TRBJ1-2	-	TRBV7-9	TGTGCCAGCAGCTTAGCCCCATTCCGCTCAGAGGGCTACACCTTC	CASSLAPFRSEGYTF
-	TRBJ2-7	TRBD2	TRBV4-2	TGTGCCAGCAGCCAAGATTCTAGCGGGGCCTACGAGCAGTACTTC	CASSQDSSGAYEQYF
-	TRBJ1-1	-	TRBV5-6	TGTGCCAGCAGCTTGGATTCGTGGAACACTGAAGCTTTCTTT	CASSLDSWNTEAFF
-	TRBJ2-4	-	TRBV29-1	TGCAGCGTTGAGGGGGGCTTTAATTACATTCAGTACTTC	CSVEGGFNYIQYF
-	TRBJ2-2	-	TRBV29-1	TGCAGCGTTGTTGGGGGTGTCACCGGGGAGCTGTTTTTT	CSVVGGVTGELFF
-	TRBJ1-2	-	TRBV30	TGTGCCTGCTTTGACCGGGCCAGGGTACATGGCTACACCTTC	CACFDRARVHGYTF
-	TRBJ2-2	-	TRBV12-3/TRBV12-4	TGTGCCAGCAGATATCAGGAGGAGCTGTTTTTT	CASRYQEELFF
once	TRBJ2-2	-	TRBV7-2	TGTGCCAGCAGCCCGGACTTGAACACCGGGGAGCTGTTTTTT	CASSPDLNTGELFF
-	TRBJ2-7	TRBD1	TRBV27	TGTGCCAGCAGGCCCCGGGACAGGGCATCCTACGAGCAGTACTTC	CASRPRDRASYEQYF
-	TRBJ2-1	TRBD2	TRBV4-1	TGCGCCAGCAGCCAAGGACTAGCGGGGGATAATGAGCAGTTCTTC	CASSQGLAGDNEQFF
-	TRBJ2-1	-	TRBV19	TGTGCCAGTAGTCACCGGGATGACCCCTACAATGAGCAGTTCTTC	CASSHRDDPYNEQFF
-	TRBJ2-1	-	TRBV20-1	TGCAGTGCTAGCTGGGACAATGAGCAGTTCTTC	CSASWDNEQFF
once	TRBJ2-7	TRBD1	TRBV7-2	TGTGCCAGCAGCTTAACGGGACAGGGGGTCTACGAGCAGTACTTC	CASSLTGQGVYEQYF
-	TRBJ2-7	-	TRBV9	TGTGCCATCCCGGGACATGCCCTCTACGAGCAGTACTTC	CAIPGHALYEQYF